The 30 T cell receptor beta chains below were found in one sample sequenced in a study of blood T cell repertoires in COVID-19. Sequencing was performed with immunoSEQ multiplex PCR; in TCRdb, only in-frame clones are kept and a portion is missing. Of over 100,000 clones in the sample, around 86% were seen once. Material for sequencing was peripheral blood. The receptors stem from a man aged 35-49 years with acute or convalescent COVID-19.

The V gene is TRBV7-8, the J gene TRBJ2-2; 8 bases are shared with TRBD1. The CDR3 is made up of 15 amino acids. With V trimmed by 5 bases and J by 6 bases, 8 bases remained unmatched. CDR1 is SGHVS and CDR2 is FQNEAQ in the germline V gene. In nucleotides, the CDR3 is TGTGCCAGCAGCGAACTCAGGGGGCAGGCCGGGGAGCTGTTTTTT. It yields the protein CASSELRGQAGELFF.

The CDR3 loop is CASSPPGLAGFYEQYF. DNA of the CDR3: TGCGCCAGCAGCCCCCCGGGACTAGCGGGATTCTACGAGCAGTACTTC. This chain joins TRBV5-1 and TRBJ2-7, with 13 nucleotides matching TRBD2. The CDR3 extends over 16 amino acids. The germline CDR1 and CDR2 sequences are SGHRS and YFSETQ. Trimming at V came to 4 bases and at J to 3 bases, leaving 7 bases not matched to a gene. The complete variable domain, with remaining parts taken from reference TRBV5-1 and TRBJ2-7, reads KAGVTQTPRYLIKTRGQQVTLSCSPISGHRSVSWYQQTPGQGLQFLFEYFSETQRNKGNFPGRFSGRQFSNSRSEMNVSTLELGDSALYLCASSPPGLAGFYEQYFGPGTRLTVT.

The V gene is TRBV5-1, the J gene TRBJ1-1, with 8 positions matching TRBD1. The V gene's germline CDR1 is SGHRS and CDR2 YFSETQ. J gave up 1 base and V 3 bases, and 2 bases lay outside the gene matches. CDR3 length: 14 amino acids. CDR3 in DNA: TGCGCCAGCAGCTCCGACAGGGGGAACACTGAAGCTTTCTTT. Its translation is CASSSDRGNTEAFF.

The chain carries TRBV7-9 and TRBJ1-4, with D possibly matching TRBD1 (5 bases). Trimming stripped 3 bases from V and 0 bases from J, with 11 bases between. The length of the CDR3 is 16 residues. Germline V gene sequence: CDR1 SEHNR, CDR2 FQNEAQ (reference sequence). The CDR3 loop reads CASSFLGGATNEKLFF. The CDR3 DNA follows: TGTGCCAGCAGCTTCCTGGGGGGTGCAACTAATGAAAAACTGTTTTTT.

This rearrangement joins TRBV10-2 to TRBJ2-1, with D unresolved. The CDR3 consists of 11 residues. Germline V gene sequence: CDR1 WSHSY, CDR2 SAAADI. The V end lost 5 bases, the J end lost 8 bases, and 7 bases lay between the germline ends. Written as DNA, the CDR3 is TGCGCCAGCAGTCCCAGGTATGAGCAGTTCTTC. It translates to CASSPRYEQFF.

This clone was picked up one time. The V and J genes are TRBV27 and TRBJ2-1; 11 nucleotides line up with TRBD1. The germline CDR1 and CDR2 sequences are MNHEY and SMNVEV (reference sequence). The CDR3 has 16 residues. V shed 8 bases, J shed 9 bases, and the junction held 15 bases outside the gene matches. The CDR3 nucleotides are TGTGCCAGCGCTACCTTTGGGGACAGGGGGTTGGGTGAGCAGTTCTTC. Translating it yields CASATFGDRGLGEQFF.

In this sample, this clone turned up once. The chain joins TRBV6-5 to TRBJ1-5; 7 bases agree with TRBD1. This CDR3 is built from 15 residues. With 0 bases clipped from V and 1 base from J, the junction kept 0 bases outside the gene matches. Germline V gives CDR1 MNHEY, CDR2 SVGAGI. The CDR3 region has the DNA TGTGCCAGCAGTTACTCGGGACAGAGCAATCAGCCCCAGCATTTT. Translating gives CASSYSGQSNQPQHF.

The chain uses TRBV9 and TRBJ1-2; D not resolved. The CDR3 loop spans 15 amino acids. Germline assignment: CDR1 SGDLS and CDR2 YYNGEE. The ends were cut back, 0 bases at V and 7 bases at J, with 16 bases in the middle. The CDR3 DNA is TGTGCCAGCAGCGTAGCCCCCCAGGATCTCTCTGGCTACACCTTC. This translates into CASSVAPQDLSGYTF. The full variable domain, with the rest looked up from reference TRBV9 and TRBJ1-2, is DSGVTQTPKHLITATGQRVTLRCSPRSGDLSVYWYQQSLDQGLQFLIQYYNGEERAKGNILERFSAQQFPDLHSELNLSSLELGDSALYFCASSVAPQDLSGYTFGSGTRLTVV.

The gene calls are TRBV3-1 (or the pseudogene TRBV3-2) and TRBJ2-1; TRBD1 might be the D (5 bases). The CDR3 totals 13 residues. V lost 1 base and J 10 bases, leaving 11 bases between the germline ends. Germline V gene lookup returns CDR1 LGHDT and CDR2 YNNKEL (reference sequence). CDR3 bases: TGTGCCAGCAGCCAAGTCCCGCCAGGGGAGCAGTTCTTC. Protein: CASSQVPPGEQFF.

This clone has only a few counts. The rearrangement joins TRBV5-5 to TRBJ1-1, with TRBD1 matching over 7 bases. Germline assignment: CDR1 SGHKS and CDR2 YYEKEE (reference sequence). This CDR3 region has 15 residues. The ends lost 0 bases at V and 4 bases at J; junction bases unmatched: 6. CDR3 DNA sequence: TGTGCCAGCAGCTTGGCCCTGACAGGGACCACTGAAGCTTTCTTT. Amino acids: CASSLALTGTTEAFF. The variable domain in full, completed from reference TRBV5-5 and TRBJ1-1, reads DAGVTQSPTHLIKTRGQQVTLRCSPISGHKSVSWYQQVLGQGPQFIFQYYEKEERGRGNFPDRFSARQFPNYSSELNVNALLLGDSALYLCASSLALTGTTEAFFGQGTRLTVV.

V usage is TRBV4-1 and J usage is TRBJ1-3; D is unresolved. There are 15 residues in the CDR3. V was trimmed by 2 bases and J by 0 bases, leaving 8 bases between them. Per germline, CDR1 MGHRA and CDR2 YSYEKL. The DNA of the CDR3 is TGCGCCAGCAGCCAAACAGTGAACTCTGGAAACACCATATATTTT. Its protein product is CASSQTVNSGNTIYF.

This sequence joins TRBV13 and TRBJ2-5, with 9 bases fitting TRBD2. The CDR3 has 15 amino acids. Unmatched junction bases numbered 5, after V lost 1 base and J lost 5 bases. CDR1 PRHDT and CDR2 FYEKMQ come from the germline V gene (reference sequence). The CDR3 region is CASSLVGGGGETQYF. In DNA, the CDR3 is TGTGCCAGCAGCTTAGTAGGCGGGGGGGGCGAGACCCAGTACTTC. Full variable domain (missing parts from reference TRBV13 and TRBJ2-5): AAGVIQSPRHLIKEKRETATLKCYPIPRHDTVYWYQQGPGQDPQFLISFYEKMQSDKGSIPDRFSAQQFSDYHSELNMSSLELGDSALYFCASSLVGGGGETQYFGPGTRLLVL.

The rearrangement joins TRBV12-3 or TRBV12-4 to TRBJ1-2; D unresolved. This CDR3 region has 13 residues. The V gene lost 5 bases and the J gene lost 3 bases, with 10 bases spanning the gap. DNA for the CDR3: TGTGCCAGCAGTCTCGGGGTCTACTATGGCTACACCTTC. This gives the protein CASSLGVYYGYTF.

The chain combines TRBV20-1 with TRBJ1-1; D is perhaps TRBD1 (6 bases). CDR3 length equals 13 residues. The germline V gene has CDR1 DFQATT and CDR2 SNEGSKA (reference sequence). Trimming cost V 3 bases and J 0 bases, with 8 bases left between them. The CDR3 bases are TGCAGTGCTAGTCGGACAGTGAACACTGAAGCTTTCTTT. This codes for CSASRTVNTEAFF.

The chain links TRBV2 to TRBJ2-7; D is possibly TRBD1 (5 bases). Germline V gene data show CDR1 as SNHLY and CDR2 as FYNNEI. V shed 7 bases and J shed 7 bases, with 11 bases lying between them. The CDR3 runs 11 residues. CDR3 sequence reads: CASKAGLEQYF. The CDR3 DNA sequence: TGTGCCAGCAAGGCAGGGTTGGAGCAGTACTTC. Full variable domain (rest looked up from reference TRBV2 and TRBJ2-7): EPEVTQTPSHQVTQMGQEVILRCVPISNHLYFYWYRQILGQKVEFLVSFYNNEISEKSEIFDDQFSVERPDGSNFTLKIRSTKLEDSAMYFCASKAGLEQYFGPGTRLTVT.

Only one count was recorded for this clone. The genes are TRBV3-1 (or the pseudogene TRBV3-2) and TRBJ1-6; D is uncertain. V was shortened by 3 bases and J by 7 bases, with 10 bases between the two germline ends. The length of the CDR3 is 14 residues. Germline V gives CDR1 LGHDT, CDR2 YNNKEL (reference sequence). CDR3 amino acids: CASSQHRENSPLHF. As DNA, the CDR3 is TGTGCCAGCAGCCAGCACAGAGAAAATTCACCCCTCCACTTT.

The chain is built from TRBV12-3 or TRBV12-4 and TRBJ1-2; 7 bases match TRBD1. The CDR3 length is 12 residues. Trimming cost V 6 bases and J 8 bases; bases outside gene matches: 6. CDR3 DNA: TGTGCCAGCAGCCTGGGACAGATCGGCTACACCTTC. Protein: CASSLGQIGYTF.

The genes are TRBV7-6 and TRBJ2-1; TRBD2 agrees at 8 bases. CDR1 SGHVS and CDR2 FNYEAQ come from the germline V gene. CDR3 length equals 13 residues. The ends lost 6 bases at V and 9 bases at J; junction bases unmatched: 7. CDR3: CASSFNSGSEQFF. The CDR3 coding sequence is TGTGCCAGCAGTTTTAACAGCGGGAGTGAGCAGTTCTTC.

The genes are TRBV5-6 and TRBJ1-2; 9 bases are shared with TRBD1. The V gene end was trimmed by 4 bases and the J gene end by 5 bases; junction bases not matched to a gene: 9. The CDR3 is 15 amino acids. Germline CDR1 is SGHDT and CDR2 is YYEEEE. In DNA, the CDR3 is TGTGCCAGCAGCACAAAACAGGGGGCGGGTTATGGCTACACCTTC. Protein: CASSTKQGAGYGYTF.

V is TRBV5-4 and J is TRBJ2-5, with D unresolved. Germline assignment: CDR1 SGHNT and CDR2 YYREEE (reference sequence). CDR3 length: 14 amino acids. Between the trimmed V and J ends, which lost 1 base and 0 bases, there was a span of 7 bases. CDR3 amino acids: CASSLRRNQETQYF. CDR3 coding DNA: TGTGCCAGCAGCTTGCGCAGAAACCAAGAGACCCAGTACTTC. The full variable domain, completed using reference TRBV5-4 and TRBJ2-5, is ETGVTQSPTHLIKTRGQQVTLRCSSQSGHNTVSWYQQALGQGPQFIFQYYREEENGRGNFPPRFSGLQFPNYSSELNVNALELDDSALYLCASSLRRNQETQYFGPGTRLLVL.

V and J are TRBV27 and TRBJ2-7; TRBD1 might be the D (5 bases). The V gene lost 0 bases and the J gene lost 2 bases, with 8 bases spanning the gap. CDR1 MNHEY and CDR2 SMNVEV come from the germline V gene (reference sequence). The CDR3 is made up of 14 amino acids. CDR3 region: CASSLSSGTYEQYF. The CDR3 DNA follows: TGTGCCAGCAGTTTATCGTCAGGGACCTACGAGCAGTACTTC.

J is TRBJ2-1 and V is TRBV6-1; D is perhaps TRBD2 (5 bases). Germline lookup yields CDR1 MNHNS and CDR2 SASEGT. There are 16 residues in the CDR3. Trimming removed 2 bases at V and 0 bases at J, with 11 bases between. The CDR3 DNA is TGTGCCAGCAGTGAATACAGCGGAAGCTCCTACAATGAGCAGTTCTTC. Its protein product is CASSEYSGSSYNEQFF.

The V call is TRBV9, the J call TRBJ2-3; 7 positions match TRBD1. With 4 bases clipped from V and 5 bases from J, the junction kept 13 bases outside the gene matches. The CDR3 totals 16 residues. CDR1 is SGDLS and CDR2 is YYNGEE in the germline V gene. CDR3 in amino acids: CASSPSRMTGLDTQYF. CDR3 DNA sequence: TGTGCCAGCAGCCCCTCACGAATGACAGGGTTAGATACGCAGTATTTT.

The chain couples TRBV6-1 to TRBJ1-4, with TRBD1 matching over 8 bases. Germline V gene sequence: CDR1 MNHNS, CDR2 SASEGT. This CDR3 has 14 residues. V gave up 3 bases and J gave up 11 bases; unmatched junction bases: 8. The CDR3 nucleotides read TGTGCCAGCAGTGAGCTCCAGACAGGGGTTAAACTGTTTTTT. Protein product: CASSELQTGVKLFF.

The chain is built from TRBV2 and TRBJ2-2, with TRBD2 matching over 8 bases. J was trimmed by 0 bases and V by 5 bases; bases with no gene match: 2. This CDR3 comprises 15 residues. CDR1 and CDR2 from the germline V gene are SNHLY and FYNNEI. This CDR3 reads CASSTSGPNTGELFF. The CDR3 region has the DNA TGTGCCAGCAGTACTAGCGGTCCGAACACCGGGGAGCTGTTTTTT.

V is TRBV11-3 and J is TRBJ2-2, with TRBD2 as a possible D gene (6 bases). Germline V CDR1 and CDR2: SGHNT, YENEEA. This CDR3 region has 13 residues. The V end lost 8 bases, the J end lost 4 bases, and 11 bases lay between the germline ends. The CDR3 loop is CASAAGRTGELFF. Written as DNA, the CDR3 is TGTGCCAGCGCCGCGGGGCGCACCGGGGAGCTGTTTTTT.

For the CDR3, the DNA is TGCGCCAGCAGCTTGGCTCTGACTATGAACACTGAAGCTTTCTTT. Its translation: CASSLALTMNTEAFF. The J gene is TRBJ1-1, the V gene TRBV5-1; D is unclear. Trimming took 0 bases from V and 0 from J, leaving 9 bases between them. The CDR3 consists of 15 residues. Germline-derived CDR1 and CDR2 are SGHRS and YFSETQ.

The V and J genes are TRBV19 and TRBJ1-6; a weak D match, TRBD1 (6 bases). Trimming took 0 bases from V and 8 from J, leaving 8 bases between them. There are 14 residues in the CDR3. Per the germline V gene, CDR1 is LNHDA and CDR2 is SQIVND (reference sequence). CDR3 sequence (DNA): TGTGCCAGTAGTATAGACAGGGGTGATTCACCCCTCCACTTT. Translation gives CASSIDRGDSPLHF. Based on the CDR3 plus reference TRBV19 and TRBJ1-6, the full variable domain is DGGITQSPKYLFRKEGQNVTLSCEQNLNHDAMYWYRQDPGQGLRLIYYSQIVNDFQKGDIAEGYSVSREKKESFPLTVTSAQKNPTAFYLCASSIDRGDSPLHFGNGTRLTVT.

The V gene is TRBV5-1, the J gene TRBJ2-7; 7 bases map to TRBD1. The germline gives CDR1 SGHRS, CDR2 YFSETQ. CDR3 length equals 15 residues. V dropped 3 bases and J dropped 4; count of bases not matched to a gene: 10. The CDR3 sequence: CASSSSAGGIYEQYF. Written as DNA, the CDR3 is TGCGCCAGCAGCTCGTCGGCAGGGGGAATATACGAGCAGTACTTC.

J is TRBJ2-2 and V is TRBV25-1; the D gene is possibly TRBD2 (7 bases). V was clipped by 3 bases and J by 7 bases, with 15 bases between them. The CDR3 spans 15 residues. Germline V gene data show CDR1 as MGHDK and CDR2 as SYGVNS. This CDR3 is CASSEGGGGGGELFF. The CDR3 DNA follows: TGTGCCAGCAGTGAGGGAGGGGGTGGCGGCGGGGAGCTGTTTTTT.